These 11 T cell receptor beta chains originate from one sample sequenced in a study of cytomegalovirus exposure and HLA in healthy donors. PCR involved 60 Vbeta and 13 Jbeta primers. Assay: immunoSEQ multiplex PCR; the TCRdb copy retains only in-frame clones and omits some. The table records about 170,000 clones, about 65% of them present only once. Sequenced material: PBMCs. These receptors were collected from a man between 40 and 49 years old in good health and CMV-seropositive.

CDR3 protein: CASEAPNTGELFF. In DNA, the CDR3 is TGTGCCAGCGAAGCGCCGAACACCGGGGAGCTGTTTTTT. This sequence joins TRBV7-3 and TRBJ2-2; no firm D call. CDR1 and CDR2 from the germline V gene are SGHTA and FQGTGA. The CDR3 is 13 residues long. Trimming left V 8 bases short and J 0 bases short, with 7 bases between. Full variable domain (missing parts from reference TRBV7-3 and TRBJ2-2): GAGVSQTPSNKVTEKGKYVELRCDPISGHTALYWYRQSLGQGPEFLIYFQGTGAADDSGLPNDRFFAVRPEGSVSTLKIQRTERGDSAVYLCASEAPNTGELFFGEGSRLTVL.

CDR3 loop: CASSLGQGAREQYF. The CDR3 nucleotides read TGCGCCAGCAGCTTGGGACAGGGAGCCCGCGAGCAGTACTTC. The chain links TRBV5-1 to TRBJ2-7; 7 nucleotides align to TRBD1. Looked up from germline, CDR1 is SGHRS and CDR2 is YFSETQ. The junction had 6 bases not matched to a gene; V was cut back by 0 bases and J by 6 bases. This CDR3 spans 14 amino acids.

This clone was detected only a few times. The chain carries TRBV19 and TRBJ1-1, with D possibly being TRBD1 (5 bases). Germline values: CDR1 LNHDA, CDR2 SQIVND (reference sequence). V was cut by 0 bases and J by 1 base, with 6 bases left in between. This CDR3 has 14 residues. CDR3 protein: CASSIDRENTEAFF. DNA of the CDR3: TGTGCCAGTAGTATAGACAGGGAGAACACTGAAGCTTTCTTT.

The chain joins TRBV9 to TRBJ1-4; D might be TRBD1 (5 bases). The CDR3 has 15 amino acids. Germline CDR1 and CDR2: SGDLS and YYNGEE. V lost 0 bases, J lost 3 bases, and 9 bases lay in between. In nucleotides, the CDR3 is TGTGCCAGCAGCGTAGAGGGCAGGGCTAATGAAAAACTGTTTTTT. It translates to CASSVEGRANEKLFF.

V and J are TRBV19 and TRBJ2-7, with a tentative D call TRBD1 (5 bases). The CDR3 is 12 amino acids. Trimming took 3 bases from V and 7 from J, leaving 10 bases between them. CDR1 and CDR2 (germline): LNHDA, SQIVND (reference sequence). The CDR3 here is CASSMGHTEQYF. The DNA for the CDR3 is TGTGCCAGTAGTATGGGGCATACGGAGCAGTACTTC.

The gene calls are TRBV5-6 and TRBJ2-1; 11 bases fit TRBD2. The length of the CDR3 is 16 residues. With V trimmed by 5 bases and J by 6 bases, 10 bases remained unmatched. Germline V gene data show CDR1 as SGHDT and CDR2 as YYEEEE. Written as DNA, the CDR3 is TGTGCCAGCAGTTCTCTCACTAGCGGGGGCCTCAATGAGCAGTTCTTC. Amino acid sequence: CASSSLTSGGLNEQFF.

This clone was seen a handful of times. The junction departs from the called germline gene at one end, perhaps through a read error. The V call is TRBV2, the J call TRBJ1-2, with D possibly being TRBD1 (6 bases). The CDR3 has 13 amino acids. Per germline, CDR1 SNHLY and CDR2 FYNNEI. The CDR3 DNA sequence: TGTGCCAGCAGCGAAGGACAGCCTTATGGCTACACCTTC. This encodes CASSEGQPYGYTF.

The V call is TRBV29-1, the J call TRBJ1-5; 11 bases are shared with TRBD1. CDR3 length: 13 residues. V shed 6 bases and J 2 bases; nucleotides not matched to a gene: 0. CDR1 and CDR2 (germline): SQVTM, ANQGSEA. CDR3 sequence (DNA): TGCAGCGTGGGACAGGGGGGCAATCAGCCCCAGCATTTT. Protein sequence: CSVGQGGNQPQHF.

The J gene is TRBJ1-1, the V gene TRBV2, with no clear D. This CDR3 contains 14 residues. V dropped 6 bases and J dropped 4 bases, with 15 bases sitting between them. Germline CDR1 SNHLY, CDR2 FYNNEI. CDR3 DNA sequence: TGTGCCAGCAGACTTGGACCGGAGGGCACTGAAGCTTTCTTT. This encodes CASRLGPEGTEAFF.

This clone was seen more than once but under ten times. The V call is TRBV6-5, the J call TRBJ1-5; D gene ambiguous. V was trimmed by 7 bases and J by 4 bases, leaving 14 bases between them. CDR1 and CDR2 from the germline V gene are MNHEY and SVGAGI. This CDR3 contains 14 residues. Here the CDR3 DNA reads TGTGCCAGCAAAGAGGGCCCCTCAAATCAGCCCCAGCATTTT. It encodes CASKEGPSNQPQHF.

This clone is a singleton in its sample. The chain uses TRBV6-5 and TRBJ1-5; the D is unclear. Germline CDR1 is MNHEY and CDR2 is SVGAGI. With 0 bases removed from V and 8 bases from J, the gap between germline ends came to 14 bases. This CDR3 region has 15 residues. This chain's CDR3 is CASSYSGRSTEPQHF. CDR3 DNA sequence: TGTGCCAGCAGTTACTCGGGCAGGTCCACCGAGCCCCAGCATTTT.